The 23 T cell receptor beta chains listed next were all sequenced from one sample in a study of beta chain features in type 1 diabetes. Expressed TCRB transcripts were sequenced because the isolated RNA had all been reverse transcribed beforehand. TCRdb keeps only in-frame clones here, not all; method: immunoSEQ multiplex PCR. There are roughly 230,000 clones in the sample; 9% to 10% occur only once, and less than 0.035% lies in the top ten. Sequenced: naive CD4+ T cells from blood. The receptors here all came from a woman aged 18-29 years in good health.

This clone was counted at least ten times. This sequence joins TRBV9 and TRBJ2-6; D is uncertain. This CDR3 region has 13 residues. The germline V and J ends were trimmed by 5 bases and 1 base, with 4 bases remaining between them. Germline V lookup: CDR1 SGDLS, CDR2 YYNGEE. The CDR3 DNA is TGTGCCAGCAGACAGTCTGGGGCCAACGTCCTGACTTTC. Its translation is CASRQSGANVLTF.

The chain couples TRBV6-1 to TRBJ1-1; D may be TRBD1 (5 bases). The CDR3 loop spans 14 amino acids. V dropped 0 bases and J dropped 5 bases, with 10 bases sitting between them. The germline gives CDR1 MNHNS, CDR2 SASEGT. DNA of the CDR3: TGTGCCAGCAGTGAAGCGCGGGGGGTTACTGAAGCTTTCTTT. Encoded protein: CASSEARGVTEAFF.

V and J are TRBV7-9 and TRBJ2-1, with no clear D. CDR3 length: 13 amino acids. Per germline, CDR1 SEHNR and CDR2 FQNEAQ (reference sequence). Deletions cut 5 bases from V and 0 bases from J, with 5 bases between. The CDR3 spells CASSGSSYNEQFF. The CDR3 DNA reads TGTGCCAGCAGCGGTAGCTCCTACAATGAGCAGTTCTTC.

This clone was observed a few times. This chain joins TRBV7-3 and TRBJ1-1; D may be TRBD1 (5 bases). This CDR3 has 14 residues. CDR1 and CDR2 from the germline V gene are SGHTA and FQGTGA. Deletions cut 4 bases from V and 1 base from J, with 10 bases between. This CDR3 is CASSYGRGNTEAFF. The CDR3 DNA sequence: TGTGCCAGCAGCTACGGGAGGGGGAACACTGAAGCTTTCTTT.

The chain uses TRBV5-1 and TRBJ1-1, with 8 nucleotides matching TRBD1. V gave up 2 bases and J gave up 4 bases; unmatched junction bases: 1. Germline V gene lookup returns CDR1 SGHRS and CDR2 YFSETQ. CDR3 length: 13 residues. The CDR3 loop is CASSFQGATEAFF. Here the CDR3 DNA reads TGCGCCAGCAGCTTTCAGGGGGCCACTGAAGCTTTCTTT.

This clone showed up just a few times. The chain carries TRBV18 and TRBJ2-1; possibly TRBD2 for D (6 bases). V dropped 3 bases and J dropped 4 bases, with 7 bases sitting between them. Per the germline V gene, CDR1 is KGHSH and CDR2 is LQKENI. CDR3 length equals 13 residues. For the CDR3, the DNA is TGTGCCAGCTCACCGCGGGGTTACAATGAGCAGTTCTTC. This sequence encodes CASSPRGYNEQFF. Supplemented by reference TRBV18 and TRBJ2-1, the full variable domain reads NAGVMQNPRHLVRRRGQEARLRCSPMKGHSHVYWYRQLPEEGLKFMVYLQKENIIDESGMPKERFSAEFPKEGPSILRIQQVVRGDSAAYFCASSPRGYNEQFFGPGTRLTVL.

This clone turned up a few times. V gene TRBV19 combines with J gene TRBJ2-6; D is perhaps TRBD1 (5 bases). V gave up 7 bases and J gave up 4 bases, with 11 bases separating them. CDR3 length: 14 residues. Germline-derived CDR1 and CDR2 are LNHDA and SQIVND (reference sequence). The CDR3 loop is CASIREAGANVLTF. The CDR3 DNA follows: TGTGCCAGTATCAGGGAAGCAGGGGCCAACGTCCTGACTTTC. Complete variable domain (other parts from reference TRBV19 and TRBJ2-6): DGGITQSPKYLFRKEGQNVTLSCEQNLNHDAMYWYRQDPGQGLRLIYYSQIVNDFQKGDIAEGYSVSREKKESFPLTVTSAQKNPTAFYLCASIREAGANVLTFGAGSRLTVL.

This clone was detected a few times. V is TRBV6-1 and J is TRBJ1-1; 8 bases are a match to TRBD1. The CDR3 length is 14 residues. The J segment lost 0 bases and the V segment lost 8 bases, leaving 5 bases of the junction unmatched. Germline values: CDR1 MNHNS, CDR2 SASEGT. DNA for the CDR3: TGTGCCAGCCGACAGGGGAGTATGAACACTGAAGCTTTCTTT. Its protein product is CASRQGSMNTEAFF.

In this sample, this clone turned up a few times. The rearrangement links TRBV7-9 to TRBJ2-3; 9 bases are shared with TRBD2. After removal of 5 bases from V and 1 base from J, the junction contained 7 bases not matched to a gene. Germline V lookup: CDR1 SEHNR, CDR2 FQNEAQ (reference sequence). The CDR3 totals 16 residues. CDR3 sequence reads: CASSAAASGGTDTQYF. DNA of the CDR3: TGTGCCAGCAGCGCGGCAGCTAGCGGGGGCACAGATACGCAGTATTTT.

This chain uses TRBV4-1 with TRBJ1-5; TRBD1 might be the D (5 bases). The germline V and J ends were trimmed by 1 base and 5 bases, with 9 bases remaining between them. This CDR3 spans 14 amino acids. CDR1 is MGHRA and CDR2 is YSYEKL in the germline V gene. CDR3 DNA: TGCGCCAGCAGCCAAGTGCAGGGCGATCAGCCCCAGCATTTT. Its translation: CASSQVQGDQPQHF.

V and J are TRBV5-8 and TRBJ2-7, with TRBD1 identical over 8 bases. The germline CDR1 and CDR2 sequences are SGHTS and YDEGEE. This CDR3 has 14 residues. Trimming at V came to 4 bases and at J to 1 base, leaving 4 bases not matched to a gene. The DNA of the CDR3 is TGTGCCAGCAGCGGGAGACAGGGGTCCTACGAGCAGTACTTC. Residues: CASSGRQGSYEQYF.

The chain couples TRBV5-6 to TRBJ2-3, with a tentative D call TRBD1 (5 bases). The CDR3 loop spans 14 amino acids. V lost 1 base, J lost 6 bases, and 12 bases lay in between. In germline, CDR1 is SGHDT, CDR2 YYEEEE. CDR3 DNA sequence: TGTGCCAGCAGCTTGTTAGACAGAGTGGATACGCAGTATTTT. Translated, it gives CASSLLDRVDTQYF. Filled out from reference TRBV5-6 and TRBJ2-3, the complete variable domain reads DAGVTQSPTHLIKTRGQQVTLRCSPKSGHDTVSWYQQALGQGPQFIFQYYEEEERQRGNFPDRFSGHQFPNYSSELNVNALLLGDSALYLCASSLLDRVDTQYFGPGTRLTVL.

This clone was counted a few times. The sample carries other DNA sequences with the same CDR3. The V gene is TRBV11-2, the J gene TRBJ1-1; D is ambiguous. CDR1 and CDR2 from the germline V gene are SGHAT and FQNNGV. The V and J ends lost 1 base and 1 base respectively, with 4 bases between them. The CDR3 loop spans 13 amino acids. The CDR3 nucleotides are TGTGCCAGCAGCTTAGCCGGGAACACTGAAGCTTTCTTT. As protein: CASSLAGNTEAFF.

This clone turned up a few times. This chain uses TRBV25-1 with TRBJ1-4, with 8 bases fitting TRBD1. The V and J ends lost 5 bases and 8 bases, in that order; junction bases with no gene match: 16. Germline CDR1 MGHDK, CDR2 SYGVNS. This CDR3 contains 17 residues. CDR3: CASSSVPGQEPQEKLFF. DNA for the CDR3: TGTGCCAGCAGTAGCGTCCCGGGACAGGAACCTCAGGAAAAACTGTTTTTT.

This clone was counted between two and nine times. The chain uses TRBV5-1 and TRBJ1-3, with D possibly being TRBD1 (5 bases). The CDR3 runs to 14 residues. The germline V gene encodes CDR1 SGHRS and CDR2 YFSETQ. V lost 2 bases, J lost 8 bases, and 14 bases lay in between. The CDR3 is CASSFGATDDTIYF. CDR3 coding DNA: TGCGCCAGCAGCTTTGGGGCCACGGACGACACCATATATTTT.

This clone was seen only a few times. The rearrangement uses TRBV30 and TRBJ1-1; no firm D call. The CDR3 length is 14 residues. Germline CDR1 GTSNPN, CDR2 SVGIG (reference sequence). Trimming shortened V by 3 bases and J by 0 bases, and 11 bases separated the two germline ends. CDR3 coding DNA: TGTGCCTGGAGCGCTAACCTCTTGAACACTGAAGCTTTCTTT. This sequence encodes CAWSANLLNTEAFF.

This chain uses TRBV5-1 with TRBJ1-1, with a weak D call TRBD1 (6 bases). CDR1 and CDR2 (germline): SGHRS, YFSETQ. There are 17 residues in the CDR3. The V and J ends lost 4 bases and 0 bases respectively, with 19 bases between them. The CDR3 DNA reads TGCGCCAGCAGCCCCATCACAGGGAGATTTGTGAACACTGAAGCTTTCTTT. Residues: CASSPITGRFVNTEAFF.

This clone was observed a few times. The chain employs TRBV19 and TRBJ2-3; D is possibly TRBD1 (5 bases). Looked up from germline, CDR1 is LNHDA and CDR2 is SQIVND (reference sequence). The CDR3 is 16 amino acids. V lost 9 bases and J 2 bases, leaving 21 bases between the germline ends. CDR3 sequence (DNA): TGTGCCAGATATCCGTGGGGCCTTGACCCCACAGATACGCAGTATTTT. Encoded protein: CARYPWGLDPTDTQYF. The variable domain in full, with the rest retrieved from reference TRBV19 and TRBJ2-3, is DGGITQSPKYLFRKEGQNVTLSCEQNLNHDAMYWYRQDPGQGLRLIYYSQIVNDFQKGDIAEGYSVSREKKESFPLTVTSAQKNPTAFYLCARYPWGLDPTDTQYFGPGTRLTVL.

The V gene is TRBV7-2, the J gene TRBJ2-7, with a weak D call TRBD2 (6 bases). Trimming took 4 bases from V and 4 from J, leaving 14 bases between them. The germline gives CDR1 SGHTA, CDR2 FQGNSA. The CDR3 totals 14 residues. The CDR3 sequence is CASSSTGTRYEQYF. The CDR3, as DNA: TGTGCCAGCAGCTCCACCGGGACTCGATACGAGCAGTACTTC. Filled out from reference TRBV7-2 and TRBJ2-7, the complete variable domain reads GAGVSQSPSNKVTEKGKDVELRCDPISGHTALYWYRQSLGQGLEFLIYFQGNSAPDKSGLPSDRFSAERTGGSVSTLTIQRTQQEDSAVYLCASSSTGTRYEQYFGPGTRLTVT.

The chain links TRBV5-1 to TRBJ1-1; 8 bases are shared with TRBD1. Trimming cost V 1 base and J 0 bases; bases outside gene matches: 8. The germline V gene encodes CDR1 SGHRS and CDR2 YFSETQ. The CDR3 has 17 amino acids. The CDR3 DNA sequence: TGCGCCAGCAGCTTGCTCGGACAGGGCCCCATGAACACTGAAGCTTTCTTT. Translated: CASSLLGQGPMNTEAFF.

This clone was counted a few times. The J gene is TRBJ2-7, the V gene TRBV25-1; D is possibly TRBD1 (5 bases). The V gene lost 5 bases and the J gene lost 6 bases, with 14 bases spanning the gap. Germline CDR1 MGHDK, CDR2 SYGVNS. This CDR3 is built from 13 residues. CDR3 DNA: TGTGCCAGCAGTTTCGACAGCTTCGGCGAGCAGTACTTC. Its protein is CASSFDSFGEQYF.

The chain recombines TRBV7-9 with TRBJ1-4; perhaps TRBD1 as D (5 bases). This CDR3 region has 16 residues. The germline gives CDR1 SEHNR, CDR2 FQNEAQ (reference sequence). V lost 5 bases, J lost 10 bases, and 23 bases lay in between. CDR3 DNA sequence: TGTGCCAGCAGCACAGGAGGGCAGTCCGACTTGGGAAAACTGTTTTTT. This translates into CASSTGGQSDLGKLFF.

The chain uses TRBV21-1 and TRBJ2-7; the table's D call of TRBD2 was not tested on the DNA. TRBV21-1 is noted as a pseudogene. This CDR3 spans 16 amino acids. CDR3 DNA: TGTGCCAGCAGCAAAGCCCCGACTAGCGGGAGATACGAGCAGTACTTC. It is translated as CASSKAPTSGRYEQYF.